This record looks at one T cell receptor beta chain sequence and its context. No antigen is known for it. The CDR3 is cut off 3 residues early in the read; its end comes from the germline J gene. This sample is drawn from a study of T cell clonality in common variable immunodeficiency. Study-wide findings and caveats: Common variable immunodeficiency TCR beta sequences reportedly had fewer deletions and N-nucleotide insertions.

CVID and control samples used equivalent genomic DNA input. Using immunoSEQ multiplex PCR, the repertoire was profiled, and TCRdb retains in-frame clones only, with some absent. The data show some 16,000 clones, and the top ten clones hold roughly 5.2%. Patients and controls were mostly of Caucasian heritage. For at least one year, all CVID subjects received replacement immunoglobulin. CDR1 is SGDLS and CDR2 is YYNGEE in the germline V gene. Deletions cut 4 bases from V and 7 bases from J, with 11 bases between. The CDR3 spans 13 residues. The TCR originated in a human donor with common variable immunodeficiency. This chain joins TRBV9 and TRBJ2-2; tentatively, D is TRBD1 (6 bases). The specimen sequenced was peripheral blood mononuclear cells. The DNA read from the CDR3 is TGTGCCAGCAGCCCCCAGGGGTTCGGGGAG. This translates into CASSPQGFGE. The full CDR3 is CASSPQGFGELFF.